This is a list of T cell receptor beta chains from one sample in a study of T cell changes during pregnancy in multiple sclerosis. This table comes from immunoSEQ multiplex PCR, and its TCRdb copy is limited to in-frame clones, with some not included. The repertoire holds 15,000 to 20,000 clones, with 86% as singletons. The sample consisted of CD8+ T cells from peripheral blood mononuclear cells, taken in the third trimester of pregnancy. The receptors here all came from a female donor in good health, enrolled as a control in a pregnancy study. CDR3s include the opening cysteine and the closing phenylalanine or tryptophan. Clone size is given for some rows only: seen once, a few or many times, or a class if the clone is expanded.

V gene	clone size	J gene	CDR3 protein
TRBV5-4	-	TRBJ1-4	CASSPNNEKLFF
TRBV4-3	-	TRBJ2-2	CASSQDLESGELFF
TRBV7-9	-	TRBJ2-7	CASRQGTYEQYF
TRBV27	-	TRBJ1-5	CASSLAVSQPQHF
TRBV13	once	TRBJ2-5	CASSVRQGITPPQETQYF
TRBV4-3	once	TRBJ1-1	CASSQGRLTMNTEAFF
TRBV25-1	-	TRBJ2-7	CASSGHITSEQYF
TRBV13	-	TRBJ2-7	CASSLGGDRDDEQYF
TRBV5-4	once	TRBJ1-1	CASRVLRANTEAFF
TRBV19	-	TRBJ2-2	CASSIRHYTGELFF
TRBV28	-	TRBJ1-3	CASSPPGENTIYF
TRBV5-5	-	TRBJ2-3	CASSLGFGGTDTQYF
TRBV7-3	medium-sized	TRBJ1-1	CASSPWDSQEAFF
TRBV27	-	TRBJ2-3	CASSFTSGGSTDTQYF
TRBV4-3	-	TRBJ2-3	CASSQDSSPSTDTQYF
TRBV6-6	-	TRBJ1-1	CASRIAPGHPNTEAFF
TRBV28	-	TRBJ2-3	CASSPDYNTDTQYF
TRBV6-5	-	TRBJ1-2	CASSFGTGGNYGYTF
TRBV19	-	TRBJ2-7	CASRDRGSYEQYF
TRBV27	once	TRBJ1-1	CASSLTPPRGNTEAFF
TRBV27	-	TRBJ1-5	CASRQLQGDQPQHF
TRBV5-4	-	TRBJ2-6	CASSLGGSGANVLTF
TRBV12-5	few	TRBJ1-2	CASGLSGVVVGYTF
TRBV5-6	-	TRBJ1-5	CASSLALGGGIQPQHF
TRBV19	-	TRBJ2-3	CASSNRDSPIDTQYF
TRBV9	once	TRBJ2-2	CASSVVRSGGNTGELFF
TRBV28	medium-sized	TRBJ1-1	CASSWPRGGTEAFF
TRBV4-2	-	TRBJ1-1	CASSQTGVAEAFF
TRBV7-9	-	TRBJ1-1	CASSSRDFEAFF
TRBV4-2	-	TRBJ2-5	CASSQDRGTQETQYF
TRBV2	-	TRBJ1-6	CAGQGINWNSPLHF
TRBV5-6	-	TRBJ1-2	CASSLLMYGYTF
TRBV4-3	-	TRBJ1-4	CASSLRQGIREKLFF
TRBV11-2	-	TRBJ1-2	CASLDEAGNYGYTF